One and the same sample provided the 32 T cell receptor beta chains below, sequenced in a study of blood T cell repertoires in COVID-19. The method was immunoSEQ multiplex PCR; TCRdb's version includes in-frame clones alone and lacks a portion of them. The sample has some 450,000 clones; roughly 88% are singletons. Sequences were obtained from peripheral blood. Receptor source: a woman between 45 and 65 years old with COVID-19, enrolled during active disease.

The gene calls are TRBV29-1 and TRBJ1-4, with 7 positions matching TRBD1. Germline CDR1 is SQVTM and CDR2 is ANQGSEA. The CDR3 is 12 residues long. V lost 7 bases, J lost 7 bases, and 6 bases stayed unmatched. CDR3 DNA: TGCAGCGGGAAGGGGGCGGGTGAAAAACTGTTTTTT. As protein: CSGKGAGEKLFF.

This sequence joins TRBV27 and TRBJ1-1, with 7 nucleotides matching TRBD1. The CDR3 is made up of 14 amino acids. Germline V gene lookup returns CDR1 MNHEY and CDR2 SMNVEV (reference sequence). With 2 bases clipped from V and 0 bases from J, the junction kept 0 bases outside the gene matches. CDR3 residues: CASSLGTVNTEAFF. The CDR3 bases are TGTGCCAGCAGTTTAGGGACAGTGAACACTGAAGCTTTCTTT.

The CDR3 DNA sequence: TGCACCAGCAGCCATGACTTTCAAGGCATCTATAATTCACCCCTCCACTTT. Its protein is CTSSHDFQGIYNSPLHF. V gene TRBV1 combines with J gene TRBJ1-6. TRBV1 is marked as a pseudogene. CDR3 length: 17 amino acids.

J is TRBJ1-5 and V is TRBV6-1, with 7 bases aligning to TRBD1. Germline V gives CDR1 MNHNS, CDR2 SASEGT. There are 15 residues in the CDR3. J gave up 6 bases and V 3 bases, and 8 bases lay outside the gene matches. The CDR3 sequence is CASSERGRKSQPQHF. The CDR3 bases are TGTGCCAGCAGTGAGAGGGGGCGGAAGAGTCAGCCCCAGCATTTT.

The chain couples TRBV2 to TRBJ1-1; 7 positions match TRBD1. This CDR3 region has 13 residues. The V gene's germline CDR1 is SNHLY and CDR2 FYNNEI. J lost 5 bases, V lost 1 base, and 1 base had no gene match. DNA for the CDR3: TGTGCCAGCAGTGAAGACAGGGGAACTGAAGCTTTCTTT. Protein sequence: CASSEDRGTEAFF.

Details on this clone: Germline and junction disagree at one end, which may indicate a read error. V is TRBV2 and J is TRBJ2-1; 8 bases match TRBD2. The CDR3 runs to 14 residues. Germline assignment: CDR1 SNHLY and CDR2 FYNNEI. The CDR3 protein is CATSGLVSSNEQFF. For the CDR3, the DNA is TGTGCCACCTCGGGACTAGTATCCTCCAATGAGCAGTTCTTC.

The chain combines TRBV5-1 with TRBJ2-1, with TRBD2 identical over 8 bases. Looked up from germline, CDR1 is SGHRS and CDR2 is YFSETQ. The CDR3 totals 16 residues. The V and J ends lost 2 bases and 10 bases, in that order; junction bases with no gene match: 14. CDR3 in amino acids: CASSLSLRASGGEQFF. In nucleotides, the CDR3 is TGCGCCAGCAGCTTATCTCTCCGCGCGTCGGGGGGGGAGCAGTTCTTC. Looking up the rest from reference TRBV5-1 and TRBJ2-1 gives the full variable domain: KAGVTQTPRYLIKTRGQQVTLSCSPISGHRSVSWYQQTPGQGLQFLFEYFSETQRNKGNFPGRFSGRQFSNSRSEMNVSTLELGDSALYLCASSLSLRASGGEQFFGPGTRLTVL.

J is TRBJ1-1 and V is TRBV7-8; D is possibly TRBD1 (6 bases). CDR3 length: 16 residues. Germline V CDR1 and CDR2: SGHVS, FQNEAQ. The V and J ends lost 5 bases and 3 bases respectively, with 19 bases between them. CDR3 amino acids: CASSEAAQGLDTEAFF. The DNA of the CDR3 is TGTGCCAGCAGCGAAGCTGCCCAGGGGCTTGACACTGAAGCTTTCTTT.

The CDR3 is CASSTTRGGGTWEQYF. Written as DNA, the CDR3 is TGTGCCAGCAGCACCACTCGGGGCGGGGGGACTTGGGAGCAGTACTTC. V usage is TRBV7-2 and J usage is TRBJ2-7, with 8 bases fitting TRBD2. V trimming: 5 bases; J trimming: 7 bases; junction bases outside the gene matches: 16. The CDR3 extends over 16 amino acids. Germline V lookup: CDR1 SGHTA, CDR2 FQGNSA.

A few counts support this clone. At the DNA level, this CDR3 is encoded by other sequences in the same sample as well. The rearrangement links TRBV2 to TRBJ2-7; maybe TRBD2 (6 bases). This CDR3 region has 14 residues. V shed 6 bases and J shed 0 bases, with 12 bases lying between them. CDR1 is SNHLY, CDR2 FYNNEI, per germline. CDR3 residues: CASRTGTASYEQYF. Written as DNA, the CDR3 is TGTGCCAGCAGGACGGGGACTGCCTCCTACGAGCAGTACTTC.

This chain links TRBV29-1 with TRBJ1-1; 9 bases line up with TRBD1. The V gene's germline CDR1 is SQVTM and CDR2 ANQGSEA. The trim removed 0 bases at V and 6 bases at J, leaving 14 bases unmatched. The CDR3 totals 17 residues. Written as DNA, the CDR3 is TGCAGCGTTGAAGATATGGGACAGGGTGGAGGTTACCCTGAAGCTTTCTTT. This encodes CSVEDMGQGGGYPEAFF.

The chain carries TRBV27 and TRBJ2-5; D gene ambiguous. The CDR3 contains 13 residues. V was trimmed by 8 bases and J by 4 bases, leaving 14 bases between them. CDR1 and CDR2 from the germline V gene are MNHEY and SMNVEV (reference sequence). The CDR3 spells CASRSDGGETQYF. The CDR3 region has the DNA TGTGCCAGCCGATCGGATGGCGGAGAGACCCAGTACTTC.

CDR3: CASRLDRVNLGGYTF. The CDR3 DNA reads TGTGCCAGCAGGTTGGACAGGGTAAATTTAGGAGGCTACACCTTC. The rearrangement uses TRBV2 and TRBJ1-2; TRBD1 matches at 8 bases. Germline loops: CDR1 SNHLY, CDR2 FYNNEI. Losses at the gene ends were 6 bases for V and 8 bases for J; bases not matched to a gene: 14. The CDR3 contains 15 residues.

This chain uses TRBV6-5 with TRBJ1-2; 9 bases fit TRBD1. From germline, CDR1 is MNHEY and CDR2 SVGAGI. The CDR3 loop spans 14 amino acids. J lost 8 bases, V lost 6 bases, and 10 bases had no gene match. CDR3 sequence (DNA): TGTGCCAGCAGATCTCCACAGGGGGCATTGGGCTACACCTTC. Its translation: CASRSPQGALGYTF.

The V and J genes are TRBV9 and TRBJ2-7, with 8 bases lining up with TRBD2. Germline V gene lookup returns CDR1 SGDLS and CDR2 YYNGEE. The CDR3 is 14 amino acids. With V trimmed by 0 bases and J by 4 bases, 3 bases remained unmatched. CDR3 nucleotide sequence: TGTGCCAGCAGCGTAGGCGGGGGGATGTACGAGCAGTACTTC. This codes for CASSVGGGMYEQYF.

The chain links TRBV5-4 to TRBJ2-2, with TRBD2 matching 10 bases. This CDR3 region has 17 residues. V was pared by 0 bases and J by 6 bases, with 8 bases of the junction left unmatched. Germline CDR1 reads SGHNT; CDR2 reads YYREEE (reference sequence). The DNA of the CDR3 is TGTGCCAGCAGCTTGGATTCTCTAGCGGGGGTGTCCGGGGAGCTGTTTTTT. Amino acids: CASSLDSLAGVSGELFF.

The genes are TRBV19 and TRBJ1-1; TRBD1 matches at 10 bases. CDR3 length equals 13 residues. The V and J ends lost 7 bases and 5 bases, in that order; junction bases with no gene match: 4. Per the germline V gene, CDR1 is LNHDA and CDR2 is SQIVND (reference sequence). The CDR3 loop is CASNPGQGTEAFF. CDR3 in DNA: TGTGCCAGTAACCCGGGACAGGGGACTGAAGCTTTCTTT.

This clone came up a few times. The V gene is TRBV7-6, the J gene TRBJ2-1, with 8 bases matching TRBD2. With 4 bases clipped from V and 6 bases from J, the junction kept 8 bases outside the gene matches. CDR1 and CDR2 from the germline V gene are SGHVS and FNYEAQ. The CDR3 spans 15 residues. The CDR3 DNA is TGTGCCAGCAGCTCTTTTAGCGGGGCCACCAATGAGCAGTTCTTC. Translation: CASSSFSGATNEQFF.

This clone was observed a handful of times. J is TRBJ1-1 and V is TRBV18; a weak D match, TRBD1 (5 bases). The CDR3 consists of 15 residues. V lost 0 bases and J 4 bases, leaving 12 bases between the germline ends. Germline values: CDR1 KGHSH, CDR2 LQKENI. CDR3 nucleotides: TGTGCCAGCTCACCACCCCCCGTCGGGGGCACTGAAGCTTTCTTT. Translation gives CASSPPPVGGTEAFF.

This sequence joins TRBV28 and TRBJ2-6; the D gene is possibly TRBD2 (7 bases). Germline CDR1 is MDHEN and CDR2 is SYDVKM. The CDR3 has 18 residues. The ends were cut back, 3 bases at V and 0 bases at J, with 15 bases in the middle. CDR3 region: CASSLAGGPCSGANVLTF. In DNA, the CDR3 is TGTGCCAGCAGTTTGGCCGGGGGGCCCTGCTCTGGGGCCAACGTCCTGACTTTC.

The chain recombines TRBV2 with TRBJ2-1; D is unclear. The CDR3 has 13 amino acids. V was cut by 3 bases and J by 9 bases, with 12 bases left in between. In germline, CDR1 is SNHLY, CDR2 FYNNEI. Written as DNA, the CDR3 is TGTGCCAGCAGTGATCGGAGAAGTGGTGAGCAGTTCTTC. Translated, it gives CASSDRRSGEQFF.

The V call is TRBV6-1, the J call TRBJ2-6; D is unresolved. The CDR3 loop spans 15 amino acids. The germline gives CDR1 MNHNS, CDR2 SASEGT. The V end lost 3 bases, the J end lost 4 bases, and 10 bases lay between the germline ends. CDR3 in DNA: TGTGCCAGCAGTGACCAGTCTTACGGGGCCAACGTCCTGACTTTC. This sequence encodes CASSDQSYGANVLTF.

The chain joins TRBV6-5 to TRBJ1-1; weak D call: TRBD1 (5 bases). Germline V gene data show CDR1 as MNHEY and CDR2 as SVGAGI. The V gene lost 0 bases and the J gene lost 1 base, with 12 bases spanning the gap. CDR3 length equals 16 residues. CDR3: CASSYSIGAENTEAFF. The CDR3 coding sequence is TGTGCCAGCAGTTACTCGATTGGGGCGGAGAACACTGAAGCTTTCTTT.

The chain couples TRBV27 to TRBJ2-3, with D possibly TRBD2 on 7 matching bases. Germline V gene data show CDR1 as MNHEY and CDR2 as SMNVEV (reference sequence). The CDR3 length is 14 residues. V lost 3 bases, J lost 6 bases, and 13 bases lay in between. The CDR3 bases are TGTGCCAGCAGTTTGGGGGGGGCTTCTGATACGCAGTATTTT. It translates to CASSLGGASDTQYF.

This chain connects TRBV7-9 to TRBJ1-1; possibly TRBD1 for D (6 bases). V lost 4 bases, J lost 1 base, and 16 bases lay in between. The germline V gene has CDR1 SEHNR and CDR2 FQNEAQ (reference sequence). The CDR3 totals 16 residues. CDR3 sequence (DNA): TGTGCCAGCAGCTACCCGCGGGGGGGGCCGAACACTGAAGCTTTCTTT. This gives the protein CASSYPRGGPNTEAFF.

The gene calls are TRBV27 and TRBJ1-4, with 7 positions matching TRBD1. This CDR3 is 13 amino acids long. The ends lost 4 bases at V and 7 bases at J; junction bases unmatched: 3. Germline assignment: CDR1 MNHEY and CDR2 SMNVEV (reference sequence). The CDR3 bases are TGTGCCAGCAGTTCCGGGACAGCTGAAAAACTGTTTTTT. Its protein product is CASSSGTAEKLFF.

J is TRBJ2-5 and V is TRBV9; weak D call: TRBD2 (6 bases). CDR3 length: 15 residues. Germline values: CDR1 SGDLS, CDR2 YYNGEE. V dropped 4 bases and J dropped 2 bases, with 15 bases sitting between them. The CDR3 protein is CASSTSAGRQETQYF. CDR3 in DNA: TGTGCCAGCAGCACCTCGGCGGGGAGGCAAGAGACCCAGTACTTC. The whole variable domain, filled in from reference TRBV9 and TRBJ2-5, reads DSGVTQTPKHLITATGQRVTLRCSPRSGDLSVYWYQQSLDQGLQFLIQYYNGEERAKGNILERFSAQQFPDLHSELNLSSLELGDSALYFCASSTSAGRQETQYFGPGTRLLVL.

This chain connects TRBV30 to TRBJ2-3, with D perhaps matching TRBD1 (6 bases). The CDR3 is 12 residues long. V gave up 2 bases and J gave up 7 bases, with 10 bases separating them. Germline V gene data show CDR1 as GTSNPN and CDR2 as SVGIG (reference sequence). The CDR3 protein is CAWSPDRHTQYF. CDR3 DNA sequence: TGTGCCTGGAGTCCGGACAGACATACGCAGTATTTT.

V usage is TRBV7-9 and J usage is TRBJ2-7, with 9 bases aligning to TRBD1. CDR1 and CDR2 (germline): SEHNR, FQNEAQ (reference sequence). After removal of 1 base from V and 9 bases from J, the junction contained 10 bases not matched to a gene. The CDR3 is 15 residues long. CDR3 protein: CASSLGIGTGTGQYF. CDR3 nucleotides: TGTGCCAGCAGCTTAGGAATTGGGACAGGGACTGGGCAGTACTTC.

V usage is TRBV6-6 and J usage is TRBJ1-1; D gene ambiguous. CDR3 length: 14 residues. V was trimmed by 0 bases and J by 3 bases, leaving 8 bases between them. The germline V gene encodes CDR1 MNHNY and CDR2 SVGAGI (reference sequence). DNA of the CDR3: TGTGCCAGCAGTTACTCGGGCCGGTACACTGAAGCTTTCTTT. It is translated as CASSYSGRYTEAFF.

The chain employs TRBV30 and TRBJ1-1; D possibly corresponds to TRBD1 (5 bases). There are 12 residues in the CDR3. With 5 bases removed from V and 6 bases from J, the gap between germline ends came to 13 bases. Germline CDR1 reads GTSNPN; CDR2 reads SVGIG (reference sequence). CDR3 sequence reads: CAWEQDGAEAFF. CDR3 nucleotides: TGTGCCTGGGAACAGGATGGCGCTGAAGCTTTCTTT.

CDR3 region: CASSFDRAGELFF. Here the CDR3 DNA reads TGTGCCAGCAGCTTCGACAGGGCCGGGGAGCTGTTTTTT. The chain links TRBV11-1 to TRBJ2-2, with TRBD1 matching over 7 bases. The germline CDR1 and CDR2 sequences are SGHAT and FQDESV (reference sequence). The V and J ends lost 3 bases and 6 bases, in that order; junction bases with no gene match: 1. The CDR3 has 13 residues.